Below are 5 T cell receptor beta chains sequenced from a single sample in a study of T-cell reconstitution after alpha-beta-depleted transplantation in children. TCRbeta library preparation incorporated unique molecular identifiers. TCRdb re-called the PCR reads through MiXCR, storing one row per CDR3 protein. The sample has roughly 5,000 distinct CDR3 sequences; under 30% are singletons. The sample consisted of PBMCs, mostly from graft donor cells, taken 60 days after TCRalphabeta/CD19-depleted stem cell transplant. All receptors come from a male patient aged 2 to 10 who had a stem cell transplant for acute lymphoblastic leukemia, so the T cells may come from the graft donor.

This clonotype was recorded once. The chain links TRBV7-6 to TRBJ1-4, with unresolved D. Trimming took off 8 bases at V and 14 bases at J, with 21 bases between the two ends. CDR1 SGHVS and CDR2 FNYEAQ come from the germline V gene. The CDR3 spans 13 residues. The CDR3 nucleotides read TGTGCCAGCCAAAAGGCCTCTAATGGAAAGCTGTTTTTT. This codes for CASQKASNGKLFF.

The chain employs TRBV11-2 and TRBJ2-3; weak D call: TRBD2 (6 bases). The CDR3 contains 16 residues. The germline V gene has CDR1 SGHAT and CDR2 FQNNGV. Trimming pared 5 bases from V and 5 bases from J, leaving 20 bases between. CDR3 region: CASSPGTFSSQDTQYF. The CDR3 DNA sequence: TGTGCCAGCAGCCCAGGGACTTTTTCTTCACAAGATACGCAGTATTTT. Based on the CDR3 plus reference TRBV11-2 and TRBJ2-3, the full variable domain is EAGVAQSPRYKIIEKRQSVAFWCNPISGHATLYWYQQILGQGPKLLIQFQNNGVVDDSQLPKDRFSAERLKGVDSTLKIQPAKLEDSAVYLCASSPGTFSSQDTQYFGPGTRLTVL.

Concerning this clonotype itself: A read error may be the cause here, since a much bigger clone is one base away. The genes are TRBV7-9 and TRBJ2-1, with D uncertain. The CDR3 has 15 amino acids. With 6 bases removed from V and 7 bases from J, the gap between germline ends came to 19 bases. Germline values: CDR1 SEHNR, CDR2 FQNEAQ (reference sequence). The CDR3 spells CASSARNLKRNEQFF. CDR3 in DNA: TGTGCCAGCAGTGCCAGGAACCTCAAAAGGAATGAGCAGTTCTTC.

The table lists this clonotype with many counts. The chain is built from TRBV2 and TRBJ1-3; D ambiguous. Trimming cost V 3 bases and J 0 bases, with 9 bases left between them. CDR3 length: 15 amino acids. The germline V gene encodes CDR1 SNHLY and CDR2 FYNNEI. CDR3 DNA sequence: TGTGCCAGCAGTGACCACCCTGGCTCTGGAAACACCATATATTTT. Encoded protein: CASSDHPGSGNTIYF.

This clonotype showed up many times. The gene calls are TRBV12-3 or TRBV12-4 and TRBJ2-5; possible D gene TRBD2, 6 bases. The ends were cut back, 7 bases at V and 1 base at J, with 13 bases in the middle. The CDR3 is made up of 14 amino acids. CDR3 in DNA: TGTGCCAGCACCCAGGACTACATCCAAGAGACCCAGTACTTC. Its translation is CASTQDYIQETQYF.